Listed below are T cell receptor beta chains from one sample, sequenced in a study of technical replicates of blood from four donors. Here immunoSEQ multiplex PCR was the method, and the copy in TCRdb shows in-frame clones only, minus some. Here the sample spans over 70,000 clones, 85% to 95% being singletons. The sample consisted of T cells isolated from PBMCs. These receptors were obtained from a human donor in good health. Each CDR3 is given with its conserved first and last residue. D genes are given only for firm matches. Not every row has a clone size; where given, it reads once, few, many or a size class.

-	TRBV5-5	TRBJ1-5	-	TGTGCCAGCAGCTTGGCTCCAGGCTTTAATCAGCCCCAGCATTTT	CASSLAPGFNQPQHF
-	TRBV6-5	TRBJ1-3	-	TGTGCCAGCAGTTACCTTAACACCATATATTTT	CASSYLNTIYF
few	TRBV9	TRBJ1-2	TRBD1	TGTGCCAGCAGCGCCCCCGGGACAGGGGGTGCTGGCTACACCTTC	CASSAPGTGGAGYTF
-	TRBV28	TRBJ2-4	TRBD1	TGTGCCAGCAACCGGGGACAGCTAGCCAAAAACATTCAGTACTTC	CASNRGQLAKNIQYF
-	TRBV4-2	TRBJ2-5	TRBD2	TGTGCCAGCAGCCAAGGGGGAGGGCCGCGAGAGACCCAGTACTTC	CASSQGGGPRETQYF
-	TRBV6-5	TRBJ1-4	-	TGTGCCAGCAGGCCCCACCAGGGTACTAATGAAAAACTGTTTTTT	CASRPHQGTNEKLFF
-	TRBV5-6	TRBJ2-1	TRBD2	TGTGCCAGCAGCTTTCTAGCGGGAGGGTATCGGTATGAGCAGTTCTTC	CASSFLAGGYRYEQFF
-	TRBV23-1	TRBJ1-2	-	TGCGCCAGCAGTCACGCAACCCAGGTGGGCTACTATGGCTACACCTTC	CASSHATQVGYYGYTF
-	TRBV30	TRBJ2-1	TRBD2	TGTGCCTGGAGCGGAAAGCGGGACTCCTACAATGAGCAGTTCTTC	CAWSGKRDSYNEQFF
-	TRBV7-9	TRBJ2-7	TRBD2	TGTGCCAGCAGCTTATTGTTGCTAGCGGGAGGGACATCCTACGAGCAGTACTTC	CASSLLLLAGGTSYEQYF
-	TRBV5-1	TRBJ2-3	-	TGCGCCAGCAGCTTAGTCGGTTCTAGCACAGATACGCAGTATTTT	CASSLVGSSTDTQYF
-	TRBV10-3	TRBJ2-3	-	TGTGCCATCAGTCATAGCGTGAGCACAGATACGCAGTATTTT	CAISHSVSTDTQYF
-	TRBV6-5	TRBJ2-2	-	TGTGCCAGCAGCCCGGACTTTCTGAACACCGGGGAGCTGTTTTTT	CASSPDFLNTGELFF
-	TRBV5-1	TRBJ2-2	TRBD2	TGCGCCAGCAGACCTCGGAGGGACTACGTCACCGGGGAGCTGTTTTTT	CASRPRRDYVTGELFF
-	TRBV19	TRBJ2-1	-	TGTGCCAGTAGTAAGGATCGGGGATCCTACAATGAGCAGTTCTTC	CASSKDRGSYNEQFF
-	TRBV27	TRBJ2-7	TRBD1	TGTGCCAGCAGTTCCGGGACAGCTGCCTACGAGCAGTACTTC	CASSSGTAAYEQYF
once	TRBV25-1	TRBJ1-4	TRBD1	TGTGCCAGCAGCGGTTTCTTCCCGGGACAGGAAAATGAAAAACTGTTTTTT	CASSGFFPGQENEKLFF
-	TRBV19	TRBJ1-5	TRBD1	TGTGCCAGTAGTACCCGGACAGGGGGCGGTCAGCCCCAGCATTTT	CASSTRTGGGQPQHF
-	TRBV6-5	TRBJ1-2	-	TGTGCCAGCACCCGCGGAGGCGGCTACACCTTC	CASTRGGGYTF
-	TRBV7-9	TRBJ2-2	-	TGTGCCAGCACCCGATGGGACTTGACCGGGGAGCTGTTTTTT	CASTRWDLTGELFF
-	TRBV19	TRBJ2-3	-	TGTGCCAGTAGTATCGTCGGGGCAGATACGCAGTATTTT	CASSIVGADTQYF
-	TRBV7-3	TRBJ2-1	-	TGTGCCAGCAGCTTTTTGGCTAGCTCTGATGAGCAGTTCTTC	CASSFLASSDEQFF
-	TRBV5-4	TRBJ2-3	TRBD2	TGTGCCAGCAGCTTATCTAGCGGGAGACATGCAGATACGCAGTATTTT	CASSLSSGRHADTQYF
-	TRBV5-6	TRBJ1-5	TRBD1	TGTGCCAGCAGCGCGTTTAACAGGGGCCATCAGCCCCAGCATTTT	CASSAFNRGHQPQHF
-	TRBV28	TRBJ2-7	TRBD2	TGTGCCAGCAGCTCTGAGGCGGGAGGGCGTTACGAGCAGTACTTC	CASSSEAGGRYEQYF
-	TRBV27	TRBJ2-7	TRBD1	TGTGCCAGTACCGGGACAGGGGGCCCCTACGAGCAGTACTTC	CASTGTGGPYEQYF
once	TRBV4-2	TRBJ2-3	-	TGTGCCAGCAGCCAAGTTCGAGAGCGGTCCACAGATACGCAGTATTTT	CASSQVRERSTDTQYF
-	TRBV15	TRBJ2-7	TRBD2	TGTGCCACCAGCAGAGAATACACGGGAGGTAGCGAGCAGTACTTC	CATSREYTGGSEQYF
once	TRBV5-1	TRBJ1-1	-	TGCGCCAGCAGCTTGGAAACAGGGCCACTGAACACTGAAGCTTTCTTT	CASSLETGPLNTEAFF
-	TRBV27	TRBJ2-7	TRBD1	TGTGCCAGTAGTCTGGGACAGGGGACCTACGAGCAGTACTTC	CASSLGQGTYEQYF
-	TRBV19	TRBJ2-7	-	TGTGCCAGTAGTATTTCCGGTGAGCAGTACTTC	CASSISGEQYF
-	TRBV6-6	TRBJ2-5	-	TGTGCCAGCAGCTTGCGGGGATATGGGGAGACCCAGTACTTC	CASSLRGYGETQYF
-	TRBV5-1	TRBJ1-5	TRBD1	TGCGCCAGCAGCTTAGGACAGGGGGATCAGCCCCAGCATTTT	CASSLGQGDQPQHF
-	TRBV18	TRBJ1-1	-	TGTGCCAGCTCACGACAGGCGCTTCTATCAGCTGAAGCTTTCTTT	CASSRQALLSAEAFF
-	TRBV10-3	TRBJ1-1	-	TGTGCCATCAGTGAGGGGGAACAGGTGACTGAAGCTTTCTTT	CAISEGEQVTEAFF
-	TRBV29-1	TRBJ2-1	TRBD2	TGCAGCGTTGTTGTAGCGGGAGTTCGGAATGAGCAGTTCTTC	CSVVVAGVRNEQFF
-	TRBV2	TRBJ2-1	TRBD2	TGTGCCAGCAGTGGATCAGCGGGAGACAATGAGCAGTTCTTC	CASSGSAGDNEQFF
-	TRBV12-5	TRBJ2-1	TRBD2	TGTGCTATTCGCCCGTCTAGCGGGCTCGAGAGTGAGCAGTTCTTC	CAIRPSSGLESEQFF
-	TRBV6-5	TRBJ2-1	TRBD2	TGTGCCAGCAGGCCAATTAGCGGGAGAGAGAATGAGCAGTTCTTC	CASRPISGRENEQFF
-	TRBV9	TRBJ2-1	TRBD1	TGTGCCAGCAGCGCCTTGACAGGGGGCAATGAGCAGTTCTTC	CASSALTGGNEQFF
-	TRBV28	TRBJ1-2	-	TGTGCCAGCAGGGACTCGGCTAACTATGGCTACACCTTC	CASRDSANYGYTF
-	TRBV7-2	TRBJ2-3	TRBD2	TGTGCCAGCAGCTGGGCTAGCGGGACGGGCACAGATACGCAGTATTTT	CASSWASGTGTDTQYF